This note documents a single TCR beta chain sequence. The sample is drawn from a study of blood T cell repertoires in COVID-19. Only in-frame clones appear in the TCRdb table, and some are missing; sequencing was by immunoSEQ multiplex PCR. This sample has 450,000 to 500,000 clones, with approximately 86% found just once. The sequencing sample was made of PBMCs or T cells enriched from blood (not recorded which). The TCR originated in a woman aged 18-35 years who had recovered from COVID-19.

The CDR3 reads CAITQGDNEQFF. The CDR3, as DNA: TGTGCCATCACACAGGGGGACAATGAGCAGTTCTTC. This chain uses TRBV10-3 with TRBJ2-1; TRBD1 agrees at 8 bases. V dropped 7 bases and J dropped 5; count of bases not matched to a gene: 1. The germline V gene encodes CDR1 ENHRY and CDR2 SYGVKD. This CDR3 is 12 amino acids long.